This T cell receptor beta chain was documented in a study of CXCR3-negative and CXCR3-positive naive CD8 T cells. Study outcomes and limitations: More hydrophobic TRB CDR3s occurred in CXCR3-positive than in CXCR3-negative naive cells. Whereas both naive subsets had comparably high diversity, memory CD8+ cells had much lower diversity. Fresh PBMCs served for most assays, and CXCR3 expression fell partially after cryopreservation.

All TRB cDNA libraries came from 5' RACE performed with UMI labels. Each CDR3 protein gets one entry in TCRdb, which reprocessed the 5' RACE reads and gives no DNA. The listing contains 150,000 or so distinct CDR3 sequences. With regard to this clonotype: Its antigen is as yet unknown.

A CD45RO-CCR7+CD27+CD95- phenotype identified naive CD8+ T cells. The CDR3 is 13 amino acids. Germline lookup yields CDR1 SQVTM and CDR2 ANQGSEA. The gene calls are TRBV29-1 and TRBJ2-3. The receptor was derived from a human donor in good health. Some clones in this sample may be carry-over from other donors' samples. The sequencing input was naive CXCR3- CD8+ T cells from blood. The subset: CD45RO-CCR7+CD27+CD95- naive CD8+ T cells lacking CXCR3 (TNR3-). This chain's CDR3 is CSAPKPGEDTQYF.